The T cell receptor (beta chain) under discussion was sequenced for a study of shared clonotypes between healthy human individuals. The CDR3 sequence is 14 residues long. The V gene's germline CDR1 is SEHNR and CDR2 FQNEAQ (reference sequence). V was cut by 5 bases and J by 4 bases, with 12 bases left in between. Method: immunoSEQ multiplex PCR; TCRdb's copy keeps in-frame clones and lacks some. The sample gives some 2.1 million clones, roughly 94% of which show up once; 0.1% to 0.15% is in the top ten. The specimen sequenced was naive CD4+ T cells sorted from blood. The subset: CD45RA+ positively selected. This chain connects TRBV7-9 to TRBJ1-3; D is unclear. The receptor's source is a man aged 18 to 35 in good health. CDR3 sequence reads: CASSPVGIGNTIYF. The CDR3 DNA follows: TGTGCCAGCAGCCCAGTGGGGATCGGAAACACCATATATTTT.